Sequencing of this T cell receptor (beta chain) was carried out in a study of shared clonotypes between healthy human individuals. The V end was cut by 5 bases, the J end by 5 bases, with 19 bases between. Germline CDR1 LNHDA, CDR2 SQIVND (reference sequence). The CDR3 runs to 15 residues. The donors, all of them Caucasian adults, lived in Nashville, Tennessee. Researchers partitioned CD4+ cells into CD45RA+ naive and CD45RA-negative memory subsets. Produced via immunoSEQ multiplex PCR; TCRdb's table is partial and in-frame only. The data show more than 1.2 million clones, roughly 98.5% seen once. The clonotype was recovered from a man aged 25-40 years in good health. The sequenced material came from naive CD4+ T cells sorted from blood. The subset is: CD45RA+ positively selected. V usage is TRBV19 and J usage is TRBJ2-7, with D possibly being TRBD1 or TRBD2 (5 bases each). CDR3 amino acids: CASSPSVGRNNEQYF. In DNA, the CDR3 is TGTGCCAGTAGTCCGTCTGTGGGACGGAACAACGAGCAGTACTTC.